What follows are 13 T cell receptor beta chains derived from one specimen sequenced in a study of blood T cell repertoires in COVID-19. Profiling relied on immunoSEQ multiplex PCR, and the TCRdb table lists in-frame clones only, not all of them. The sample includes about 99,000 clones, 88% of them seen just once. Sample: peripheral blood. The receptors derive from a human donor in a cohort sampled during active COVID-19.

The CDR3 sequence: CASSDPLTNLNTEAFF. The CDR3, as DNA: TGTGCCAGCAGTGATCCCCTGACAAACCTGAACACTGAAGCTTTCTTT. The chain is built from TRBV2 and TRBJ1-1; unclear D gene. Per the germline V gene, CDR1 is SNHLY and CDR2 is FYNNEI. Trimming shortened V by 3 bases and J by 0 bases, and 14 bases separated the two germline ends. CDR3 size: 16 residues. Full variable domain (missing parts from reference TRBV2 and TRBJ1-1): EPEVTQTPSHQVTQMGQEVILRCVPISNHLYFYWYRQILGQKVEFLVSFYNNEISEKSEIFDDQFSVERPDGSNFTLKIRSTKLEDSAMYFCASSDPLTNLNTEAFFGQGTRLTVV.

This chain uses TRBV15 with TRBJ1-2; TRBD1 agrees at 9 bases. Per germline, CDR1 LNHNV and CDR2 YYDKDF (reference sequence). The CDR3 has 16 amino acids. The V and J ends lost 3 bases and 4 bases, in that order; junction bases with no gene match: 9. The CDR3 loop is CATSSRDRDALYGYTF. For the CDR3, the DNA is TGTGCCACCAGCAGCCGGGACAGGGACGCTCTCTATGGCTACACCTTC.

With regard to this clone: Relative to the germline gene, one junction end is altered; a read error may explain this. The chain employs TRBV2 and TRBJ2-1, with 8 bases identical to TRBD2. Germline loops: CDR1 SNHLY, CDR2 FYNNEI. CDR3 length: 17 amino acids. CDR3 bases: TGCGCCAGCAGGCCGGGGGGGCGGGGCGCCGACTACAATGAGCAGTTCTTC. Protein sequence: CASRPGGRGADYNEQFF.

The genes are TRBV7-9 and TRBJ2-5, with TRBD2 matching over 12 bases. CDR1 and CDR2 (germline): SEHNR, FQNEAQ (reference sequence). V was pared by 1 base and J by 5 bases, with 11 bases of the junction left unmatched. The CDR3 is 18 amino acids. Here the CDR3 reads CASSLDRLAGAGEETQYF. The CDR3 DNA is TGTGCCAGCAGCTTAGATCGACTAGCGGGGGCCGGTGAGGAGACCCAGTACTTC.

The rearrangement links TRBV5-5 to TRBJ2-2; TRBD2 agrees at 7 bases. From germline, CDR1 is SGHKS and CDR2 YYEKEE (reference sequence). The ends lost 1 base at V and 2 bases at J; junction bases unmatched: 5. The CDR3 extends over 16 amino acids. CDR3 in DNA: TGTGCCAGCAGCTTGTTGGGGACTATAAACACCGGGGAGCTGTTTTTT. Its protein product is CASSLLGTINTGELFF.

This clone was picked up many times. The genes are TRBV28 and TRBJ2-6; 8 bases map to TRBD1. V trimming: 6 bases; J trimming: 2 bases; junction bases outside the gene matches: 3. There are 15 residues in the CDR3. Germline V gene data show CDR1 as MDHEN and CDR2 as SYDVKM. The CDR3 DNA follows: TGTGCCAGCAGGTCAGGGGGCGCTGGGGCCAACGTCCTGACTTTC. It yields the protein CASRSGGAGANVLTF.

This sequence joins TRBV5-6 and TRBJ2-3, with no clear D. Germline CDR1 and CDR2: SGHDT and YYEEEE. The V gene lost 7 bases and the J gene lost 1 base, with 13 bases spanning the gap. This CDR3 has 14 residues. CDR3 sequence (DNA): TGTGCCAGCCTCCGCGAAGGAGGCACAGATACGCAGTATTTT. It translates to CASLREGGTDTQYF.

The rearrangement joins TRBV5-1 to TRBJ2-5, with 9 bases lining up with TRBD1. CDR1 and CDR2 (germline): SGHRS, YFSETQ. Trimming cost V 6 bases and J 5 bases; bases outside gene matches: 5. CDR3 length equals 13 residues. DNA of the CDR3: TGCGCCAGCATGATACAGGGGGCTGAGACCCAGTACTTC. Translation gives CASMIQGAETQYF.

V gene TRBV24-1 combines with J gene TRBJ1-5, with D tentatively TRBD1 (5 bases). Germline V gene sequence: CDR1 KGHDR, CDR2 SFDVKD. The ends were cut back, 3 bases at V and 5 bases at J, with 13 bases in the middle. The CDR3 runs to 15 residues. Written as DNA, the CDR3 is TGTGCCACCAGTGATCCCGCGGGGGGGGATCAGCCCCAGCATTTT. Protein: CATSDPAGGDQPQHF.

CDR3 amino acids: CASSSPTGGAGNTIYF. CDR3 coding DNA: TGTGCCAGCAGTTCCCCGACAGGGGGAGCTGGAAACACCATATATTTT. The chain uses TRBV6-5 and TRBJ1-3; 9 bases match TRBD1. V lost 4 bases to trimming and J lost 2 bases; unmatched junction nucleotides: 6. The CDR3 covers 16 residues. Germline assignment: CDR1 MNHEY and CDR2 SVGAGI.

The CDR3 DNA reads TGTGCCACTTTGGACACTTACAATGAGCAGTTCTTC. This codes for CATLDTYNEQFF. The chain employs TRBV6-5 and TRBJ2-1; D is perhaps TRBD1 (5 bases). The CDR3 has 12 residues. The V gene lost 10 bases and the J gene lost 4 bases, with 11 bases spanning the gap. Per germline, CDR1 MNHEY and CDR2 SVGAGI.

This clone occurred once. The chain joins TRBV6-1 to TRBJ1-5; a possible D gene is TRBD1 (5 bases). Trimming removed 4 bases from V and 6 bases from J, with 19 bases in between. The CDR3 is 16 amino acids. Germline values: CDR1 MNHNS, CDR2 SASEGT. Here the CDR3 DNA reads TGTGCCAGCAGTGGACAGATCGGGGCCGGGGGTCAGCCCCAGCATTTT. As protein: CASSGQIGAGGQPQHF.

On this clone itself: This sample also contains other DNA sequences that code for the same CDR3. The chain joins TRBV7-9 to TRBJ1-2, with TRBD1 as a possible D gene (5 bases). V lost 5 bases and J lost 4, with 14 bases in between. The V gene's germline CDR1 is SEHNR and CDR2 FQNEAQ (reference sequence). The CDR3 runs 14 residues. The CDR3 DNA is TGTGCCAGCAGCCCCGGGCAGGGCGGCTATGGCTACACCTTC. It codes for CASSPGQGGYGYTF. Drawing the rest from reference TRBV7-9 and TRBJ1-2, the complete variable domain is DTGVSQNPRHKITKRGQNVTFRCDPISEHNRLYWYRQTLGQGPEFLTYFQNEAQLEKSRLLSDRFSAERPKGSFSTLEIQRTEQGDSAMYLCASSPGQGGYGYTFGSGTRLTVV.